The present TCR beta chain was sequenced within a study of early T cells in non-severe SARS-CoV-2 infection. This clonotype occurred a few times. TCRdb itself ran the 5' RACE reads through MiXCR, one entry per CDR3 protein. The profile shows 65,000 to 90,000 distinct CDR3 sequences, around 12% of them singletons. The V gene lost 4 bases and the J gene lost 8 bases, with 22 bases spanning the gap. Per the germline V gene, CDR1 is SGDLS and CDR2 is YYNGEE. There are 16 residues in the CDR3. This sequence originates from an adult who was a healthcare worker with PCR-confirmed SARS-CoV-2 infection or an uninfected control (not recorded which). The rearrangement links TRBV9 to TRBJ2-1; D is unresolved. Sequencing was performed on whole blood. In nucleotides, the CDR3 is TGTGCCAGCAGCCCTAGGGTCATTAATTCTAATCATGAGCAGTTCTTC. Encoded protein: CASSPRVINSNHEQFF.